This TCR beta chain is drawn from a study of blood T cell repertoires in COVID-19. Using immunoSEQ multiplex PCR, the repertoire was profiled, and TCRdb retains in-frame clones only, with some absent. The table has a few hundred thousand clones, approximately 86% seen once; the top ten hold over 1.5%. Trimming stripped 0 bases from V and 0 bases from J, with 10 bases between. Germline-derived CDR1 and CDR2 are SGHDT and YYEEEE. The length of the CDR3 is 15 residues. The V call is TRBV5-6, the J call TRBJ2-7; D possibly corresponds to TRBD1 (6 bases). This sequence originates from a man aged 25 to 40 with active or convalescent COVID-19. Specimen: peripheral blood. The CDR3 nucleotides are TGTGCCAGCAGCTTGGGTGGACAGAGCTCCTACGAGCAGTACTTC. Its translation: CASSLGGQSSYEQYF.